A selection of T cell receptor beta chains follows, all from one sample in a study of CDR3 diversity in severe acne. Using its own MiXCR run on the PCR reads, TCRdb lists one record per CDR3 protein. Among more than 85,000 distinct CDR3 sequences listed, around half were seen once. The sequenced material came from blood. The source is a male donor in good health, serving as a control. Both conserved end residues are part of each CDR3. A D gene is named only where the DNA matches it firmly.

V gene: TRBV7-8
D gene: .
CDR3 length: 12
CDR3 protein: CASSPARYEQYF

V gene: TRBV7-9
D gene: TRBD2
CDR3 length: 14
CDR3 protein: CASSLAGLACEQYF

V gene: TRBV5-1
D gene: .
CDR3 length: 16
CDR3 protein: CASSLGEGRSNYGYTF

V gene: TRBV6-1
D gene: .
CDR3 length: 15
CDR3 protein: CASSETLREETTQYF

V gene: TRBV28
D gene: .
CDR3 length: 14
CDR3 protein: CASRVGRGATEAFF

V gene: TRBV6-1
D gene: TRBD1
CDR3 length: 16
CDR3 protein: CASRLRTGGGNNEQFF

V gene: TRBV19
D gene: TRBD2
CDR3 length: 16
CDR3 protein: CASRLTSGSAYNEQYF

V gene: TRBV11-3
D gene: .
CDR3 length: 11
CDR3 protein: CANSIRDEAFF

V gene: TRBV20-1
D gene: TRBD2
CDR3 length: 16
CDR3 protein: CSASPRSGNRAYEQYF

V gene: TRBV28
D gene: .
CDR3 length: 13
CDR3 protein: CASSARVGETQHF

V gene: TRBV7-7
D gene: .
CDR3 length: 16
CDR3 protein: CASSFNPDRISYEQYF

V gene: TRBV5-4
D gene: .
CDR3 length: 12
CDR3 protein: CASGYGAEGYTF

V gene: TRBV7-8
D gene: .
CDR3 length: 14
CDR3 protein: CASSQGVVPVEQYF

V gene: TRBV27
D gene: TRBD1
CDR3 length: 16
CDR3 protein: CASSSITTGAHYGYTF

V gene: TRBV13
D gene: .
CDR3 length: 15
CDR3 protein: CASSAPQGRADTQYF

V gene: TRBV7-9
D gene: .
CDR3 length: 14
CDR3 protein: CASSPPIRRETQYF

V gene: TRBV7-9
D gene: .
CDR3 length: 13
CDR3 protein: CASSQLGGTEAFF

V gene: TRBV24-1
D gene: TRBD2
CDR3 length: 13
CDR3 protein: CATRRAGEETQYF

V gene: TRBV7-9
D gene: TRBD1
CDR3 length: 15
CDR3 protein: CASSHPTGAGTEAFF

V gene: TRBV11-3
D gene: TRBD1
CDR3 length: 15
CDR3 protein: CASSPGTGGGETQYF

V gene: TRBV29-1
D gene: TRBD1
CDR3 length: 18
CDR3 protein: CSVKTWTGPARVFGGYTF

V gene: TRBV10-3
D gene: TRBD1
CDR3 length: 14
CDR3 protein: CASSLGQGGTEAFF

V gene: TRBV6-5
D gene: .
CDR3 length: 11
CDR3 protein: CASSPGGGYTF

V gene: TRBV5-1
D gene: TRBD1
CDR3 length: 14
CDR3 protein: CASSLGQGNYEQYF